There are a few counts of the clone carrying this T cell receptor beta chain. What it recognizes is unknown. Just one base apart from a much larger clone, this may be a read error. V lost 3 bases, J lost 7 bases, and 8 bases stayed unmatched. This CDR3 comprises 15 residues. The germline V gene encodes CDR1 SGHVS and CDR2 FNYEAQ. Original processing notes: Using the CDR3 differences seen across clinicopathological groups, the authors built a distant-metastasis classifier for papillary thyroid cancer, which was meant to discriminate distant-metastatic patients. TCRdb re-processed the PCR reads through MiXCR. What appears here as the V and J calls and clone size reflects TCRdb's work, not the paper's. The sample includes more than 35,000 clones, roughly 13% of them seen just once. These data come from a study of metastatic and nonmetastatic thyroid tumors. Overall study: It was across blood and tumor or nodule tissue from malignant and benign thyroid patients that repertoires were compared.

Thyroid surgery was preceded by no treatment in any patient. Study-level points and caveats: Compared with benign nodules, malignant thyroid tumors were reported to have significantly higher TCR beta diversity in both blood and tumor.

The J gene is TRBJ1-5, the V gene TRBV7-6, with 8 bases lining up with TRBD1. The TCR originated in a female donor with papillary thyroid cancer or a benign thyroid nodule (not recorded which). Some clones in this sample may be carry-over from other donors' samples. Sequenced material: blood. CDR3 in DNA: TGTGCCAGCAGCTTCTCGGACAGGGTGGGCCAGCCCCAGCATTTT. This translates into CASSFSDRVGQPQHF.